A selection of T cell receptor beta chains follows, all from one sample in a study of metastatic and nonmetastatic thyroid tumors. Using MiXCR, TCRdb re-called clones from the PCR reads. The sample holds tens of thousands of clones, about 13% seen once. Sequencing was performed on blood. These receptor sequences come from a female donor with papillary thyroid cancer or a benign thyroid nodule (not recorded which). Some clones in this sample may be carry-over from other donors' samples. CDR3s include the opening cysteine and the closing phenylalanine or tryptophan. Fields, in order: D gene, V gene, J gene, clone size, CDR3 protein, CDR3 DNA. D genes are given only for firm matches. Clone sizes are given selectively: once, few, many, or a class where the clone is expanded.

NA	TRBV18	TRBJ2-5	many	CASSPSFLETQYF	TGTGCCAGCTCACCAAGCTTTTTAGAGACCCAGTACTTC
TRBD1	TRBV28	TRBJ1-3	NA	CASSPDRGSGNTIYF	TGTGCCAGCAGTCCGGACAGGGGGTCTGGAAACACCATATATTTT
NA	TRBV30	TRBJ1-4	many	CAWSVGGNNEKLFF	TGTGCCTGGAGTGTGGGGGGGAATAATGAAAAACTGTTTTTT
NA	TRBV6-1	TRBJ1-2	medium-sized	CASSRREGSGGYGYTF	TGTGCCAGCTCGCGCCGCGAGGGAAGCGGGGGCTATGGCTACACCTTC
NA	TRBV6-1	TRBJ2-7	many	CASSPSDGLILYEQYF	TGTGCCAGCAGTCCCTCGGACGGATTAATTCTCTACGAGCAGTACTTC
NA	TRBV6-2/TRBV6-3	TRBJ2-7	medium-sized	CASSYADWYEQYF	TGTGCCAGCAGTTATGCAGACTGGTACGAGCAGTACTTC
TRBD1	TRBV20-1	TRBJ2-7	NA	CSAGAGQGSHEQYF	TGCAGTGCTGGGGCAGGACAGGGTTCCCACGAGCAGTACTTC
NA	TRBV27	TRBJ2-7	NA	CASSPSDPSNEQYF	TGTGCCAGCAGTCCAAGCGATCCCTCCAACGAGCAGTACTTC
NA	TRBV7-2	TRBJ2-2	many	CASSLQVQGELFF	TGTGCCAGCAGCTTACAAGTGCAAGGGGAGCTGTTTTTT
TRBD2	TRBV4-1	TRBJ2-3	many	CASSQEGLAGRNTQYF	TGCGCCAGCAGCCAAGAGGGCCTAGCCGGGAGGAATACGCAGTATTTT
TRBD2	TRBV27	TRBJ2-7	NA	CAGSAGVGSYEQYF	TGTGCCGGCAGTGCGGGAGTTGGTTCCTACGAACAGTACTTC
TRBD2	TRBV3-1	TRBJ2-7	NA	CASSQDVVAGSYEQYF	TGTGCCAGCAGCCAAGATGTTGTAGCGGGATCCTACGAGCAGTACTTC
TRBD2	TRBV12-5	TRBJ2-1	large	CASGFSRDYYNEQFF	TGTGCTAGTGGTTTTAGCCGGGACTACTACAATGAGCAGTTCTTC
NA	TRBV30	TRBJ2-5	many	CALTPWAGPQETQYF	TGTGCCTTGACCCCTTGGGCAGGGCCCCAAGAGACCCAGTACTTC
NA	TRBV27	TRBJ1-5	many	CASTFWGVSNQPQHF	TGTGCCAGCACCTTCTGGGGGGTTAGCAATCAGCCCCAGCATTTT
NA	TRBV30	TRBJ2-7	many	CAWSVPGGTYEQYF	TGTGCCTGGAGTGTACCCGGGGGAACCTACGAGCAGTACTTC
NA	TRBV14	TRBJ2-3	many	CASSQWWDTQYF	TGTGCCAGCAGCCAGTGGTGGGATACGCAGTATTTT
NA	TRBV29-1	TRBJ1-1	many	CSVEDTDYGGGTEAFF	TGCAGCGTTGAAGATACCGACTACGGGGGTGGTACTGAAGCTTTCTTT
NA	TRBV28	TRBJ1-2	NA	CASSFSTGNYGYTF	TGTGCCAGCAGTTTCTCGACAGGAAACTATGGCTACACCTTC
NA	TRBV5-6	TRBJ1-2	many	CASSRRGVTSYGYTF	TGTGCCAGCAGTCGTAGGGGGGTAACCAGCTATGGCTACACCTTC
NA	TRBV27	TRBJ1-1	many	CASSSPPLSENTEAFF	TGTGCCAGCAGTTCCCCCCCGCTTAGTGAGAACACTGAAGCTTTCTTT
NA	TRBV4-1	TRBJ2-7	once	CASSQGTVSSYEQYF	TGCGCCAGCAGCCAAGGGACGGTGAGCTCCTACGAGCAGTACTTC
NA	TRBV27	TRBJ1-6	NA	CASSSRFYSSSYNSPLHF	TGTGCCAGCAGTTCTCGGTTTTATTCGAGCTCCTATAATTCACCCCTCCACTTT
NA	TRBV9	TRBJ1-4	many	CASSTLGGSNEKLFF	TGTGCCAGCAGCACACTAGGGGGATCGAATGAAAAACTGTTTTTT
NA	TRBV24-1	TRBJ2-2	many	CATRGGDTGELFF	TGTGCCACCCGAGGCGGGGACACCGGGGAGCTGTTTTTT
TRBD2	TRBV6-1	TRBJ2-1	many	CASRQSHQREENEQFF	TGTGCCAGCAGGCAATCCCACCAGCGGGAGGAGAATGAGCAGTTCTTC
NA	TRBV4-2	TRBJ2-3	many	CASSQIVTGTQYF	TGTGCCAGCAGCCAAATAGTCACAGGTACGCAGTATTTT
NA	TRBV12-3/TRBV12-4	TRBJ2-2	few	CASSAWGGDMAGELFF	TGTGCCAGCAGCGCATGGGGAGGGGACATGGCCGGGGAGCTGTTTTTT
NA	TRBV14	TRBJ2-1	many	CASSRLARDNEQFF	TGTGCCAGCAGTAGACTCGCGAGGGACAATGAGCAGTTCTTC
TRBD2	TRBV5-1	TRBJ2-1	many	CASMVLAEKNNEQFF	TGCGCCAGCATGGTTCTAGCGGAAAAAAACAATGAGCAGTTCTTC
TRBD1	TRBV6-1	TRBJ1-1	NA	CASSPDRGPTEAFF	TGTGCCAGCAGCCCGGACAGGGGCCCCACTGAAGCTTTCTTT
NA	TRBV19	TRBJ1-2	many	CASSAAVGGAIGYTF	TGTGCCAGTAGTGCCGCCGTGGGGGGGGCGATTGGCTACACCTTC
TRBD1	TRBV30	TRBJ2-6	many	CAWSVRGGRANVLTF	TGTGCCTGGAGTGTACGAGGGGGCCGGGCCAACGTCCTGACTTTC
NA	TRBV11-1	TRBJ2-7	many	CASSLVTRDGSYEQYF	TGTGCCAGCAGCTTAGTAACCCGGGACGGTTCCTACGAGCAGTACTTC
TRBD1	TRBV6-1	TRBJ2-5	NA	CASTRGWETQSF	TGTGCCAGTACCAGGGGGTGGGAGACACAGTCCTTC
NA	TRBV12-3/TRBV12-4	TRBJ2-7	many	CASSLMAGPYEQYF	TGTGCCAGCAGTTTAATGGCAGGCCCCTACGAGCAGTACTTC
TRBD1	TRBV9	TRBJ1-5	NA	CASSGDSSNQPQHF	TGTGCCAGCAGCGGGGACAGTAGCAATCAGCCCCAGCATTTT
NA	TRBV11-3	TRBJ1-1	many	CASSPPGGRTEAFF	TGTGCCAGCAGCCCCCCCGGGGGGCGAACTGAAGCTTTCTTT
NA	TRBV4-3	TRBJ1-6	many	CASSLRVQDNSPLHF	TGCGCCAGCAGCCTCCGGGTACAGGATAATTCACCCCTCCACTTT
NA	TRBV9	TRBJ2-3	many	CASSVGGRPNTDTQYF	TGTGCCAGCAGCGTAGGGGGACGGCCGAATACAGATACGCAGTATTTT
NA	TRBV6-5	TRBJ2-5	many	CASSYRGGYHPETQYF	TGTGCCAGCAGTTACCGAGGGGGGTATCATCCAGAGACCCAGTACTTC
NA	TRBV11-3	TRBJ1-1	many	CASSLVSDTEAFF	TGTGCCAGCAGCTTAGTCTCGGACACTGAAGCTTTCTTT
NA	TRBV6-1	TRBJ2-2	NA	CASSGTNTGELFF	TGTGCCAGCAGTGGTACGAACACCGGGGAGCTGTTTTTT
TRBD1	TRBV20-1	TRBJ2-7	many	CSARAAGGNYEQYF	TGCAGTGCTAGAGCGGCAGGGGGCAATTACGAGCAGTACTTC
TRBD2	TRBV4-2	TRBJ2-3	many	CASSPTPGLAGGQGTDTQYF	TGTGCCAGCAGCCCAACCCCGGGACTAGCGGGAGGGCAGGGGACAGATACGCAGTATTTT
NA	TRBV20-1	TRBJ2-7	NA	CSARDSGAGSYEQYF	TGCAGTGCTAGGGATTCGGGGGCAGGATCCTACGAGCAGTACTTC
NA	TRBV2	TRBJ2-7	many	CASIGGYEQYF	TGTGCCAGCATCGGTGGCTACGAGCAGTACTTC
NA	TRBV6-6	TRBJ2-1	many	CASSYSRVYNEQFF	TGTGCCAGCAGTTACTCGAGAGTCTACAATGAGCAGTTCTTC
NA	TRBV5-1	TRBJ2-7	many	CASSLAVGLDEQYF	TGCGCCAGCAGCTTGGCCGTAGGTCTGGACGAGCAGTACTTC